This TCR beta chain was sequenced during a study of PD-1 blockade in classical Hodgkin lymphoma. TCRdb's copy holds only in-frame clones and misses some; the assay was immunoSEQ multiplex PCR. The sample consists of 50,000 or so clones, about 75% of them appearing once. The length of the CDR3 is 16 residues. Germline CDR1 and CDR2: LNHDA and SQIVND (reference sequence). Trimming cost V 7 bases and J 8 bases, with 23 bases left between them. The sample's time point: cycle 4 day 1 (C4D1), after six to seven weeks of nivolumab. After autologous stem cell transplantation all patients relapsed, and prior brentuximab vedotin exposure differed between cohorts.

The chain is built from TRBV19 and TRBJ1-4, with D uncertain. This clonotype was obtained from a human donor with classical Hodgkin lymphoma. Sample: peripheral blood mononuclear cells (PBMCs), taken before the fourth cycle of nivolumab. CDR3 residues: CASTKLGPGRREKLFF. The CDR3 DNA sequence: TGTGCCAGTACCAAACTCGGACCCGGGCGAAGAGAAAAACTGTTTTTT.